This entry is about one T cell receptor (beta chain). Its antigen is not known. From the 5' RACE reads, TCRdb lists one entry per CDR3 protein and no DNA. The listing contains roughly 100,000 distinct CDR3 sequences. This entry belongs to a study of monozygotic twins with inflammatory bowel disease. Points from the study as a whole: Results did not support any single strong IBD-associated signal or clonotype. Distinct T cell subtypes could not be told apart. Especially where disease activity was present, IBD patients had fewer clonotypes in common with others than healthy twins did.

The length of the CDR3 is 14 residues. Germline V CDR1 and CDR2: SGHVS, FQNEAQ. One blood sample of about 2.5 ml was taken from each donor. The chain recombines TRBV7-8 with TRBJ2-7; TCRdb designates TRBD1, a call that cannot be tested without DNA. The sequence came from a human donor with ulcerative colitis or Crohn's disease, or a healthy co-twin of an affected twin (not recorded which). The source material was blood. The CDR3 sequence is CASSTGTGSYEQYF.